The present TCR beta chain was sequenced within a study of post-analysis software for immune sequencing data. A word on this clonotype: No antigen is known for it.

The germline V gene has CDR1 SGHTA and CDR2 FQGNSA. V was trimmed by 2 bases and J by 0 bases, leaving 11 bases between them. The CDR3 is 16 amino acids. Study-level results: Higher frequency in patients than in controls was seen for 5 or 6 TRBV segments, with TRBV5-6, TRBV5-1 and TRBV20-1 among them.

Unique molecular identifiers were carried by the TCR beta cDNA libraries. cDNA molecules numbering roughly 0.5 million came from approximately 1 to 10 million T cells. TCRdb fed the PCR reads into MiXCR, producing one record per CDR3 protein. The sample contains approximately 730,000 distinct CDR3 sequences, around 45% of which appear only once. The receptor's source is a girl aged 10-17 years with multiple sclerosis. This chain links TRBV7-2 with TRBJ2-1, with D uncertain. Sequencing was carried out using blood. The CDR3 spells CASSLLVQFSYNEQFF. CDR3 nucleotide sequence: TGTGCCAGCAGCTTATTGGTACAGTTCTCCTACAATGAGCAGTTCTTC.